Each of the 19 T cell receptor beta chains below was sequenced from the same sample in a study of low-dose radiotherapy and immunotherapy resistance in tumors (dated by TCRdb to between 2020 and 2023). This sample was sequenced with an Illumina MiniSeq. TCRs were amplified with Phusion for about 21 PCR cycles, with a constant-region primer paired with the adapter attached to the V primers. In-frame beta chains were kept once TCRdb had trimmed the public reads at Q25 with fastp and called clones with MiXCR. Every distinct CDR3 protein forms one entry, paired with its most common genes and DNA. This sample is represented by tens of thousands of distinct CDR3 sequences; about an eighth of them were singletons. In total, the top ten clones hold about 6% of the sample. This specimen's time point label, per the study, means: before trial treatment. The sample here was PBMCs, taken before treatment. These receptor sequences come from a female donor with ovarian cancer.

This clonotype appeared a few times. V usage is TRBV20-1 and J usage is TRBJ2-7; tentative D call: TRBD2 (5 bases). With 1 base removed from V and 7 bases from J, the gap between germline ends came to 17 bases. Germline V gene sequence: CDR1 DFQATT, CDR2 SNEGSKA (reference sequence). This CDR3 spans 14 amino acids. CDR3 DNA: TGCAGTGCTAGAGGGACTCCTCCACTACAAGAGCAGTACTTC. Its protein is CSARGTPPLQEQYF.

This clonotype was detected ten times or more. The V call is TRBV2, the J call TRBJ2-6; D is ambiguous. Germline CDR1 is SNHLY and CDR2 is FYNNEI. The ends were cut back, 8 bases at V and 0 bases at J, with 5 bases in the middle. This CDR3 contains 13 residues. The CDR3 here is CASGVSGANVLTF. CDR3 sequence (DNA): TGTGCCAGCGGGGTCTCTGGGGCCAACGTCCTGACTTTC. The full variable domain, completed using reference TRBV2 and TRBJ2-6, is EPEVTQTPSHQVTQMGQEVILRCVPISNHLYFYWYRQILGQKVEFLVSFYNNEISEKSEIFDDQFSVERPDGSNFTLKIRSTKLEDSAMYFCASGVSGANVLTFGAGSRLTVL.

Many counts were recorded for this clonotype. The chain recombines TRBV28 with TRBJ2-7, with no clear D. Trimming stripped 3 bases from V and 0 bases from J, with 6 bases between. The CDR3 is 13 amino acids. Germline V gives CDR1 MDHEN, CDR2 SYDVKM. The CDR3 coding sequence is TGTGCCAGCAGTTTGGCGTTCTCCTACGAGCAGTACTTC. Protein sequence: CASSLAFSYEQYF. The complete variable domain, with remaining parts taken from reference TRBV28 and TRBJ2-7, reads DVKVTQSSRYLVKRTGEKVFLECVQDMDHENMFWYRQDPGLGLRLIYFSYDVKMKEKGDIPEGYSVSREKKERFSLILESASTNQTSMYLCASSLAFSYEQYFGPGTRLTVT.

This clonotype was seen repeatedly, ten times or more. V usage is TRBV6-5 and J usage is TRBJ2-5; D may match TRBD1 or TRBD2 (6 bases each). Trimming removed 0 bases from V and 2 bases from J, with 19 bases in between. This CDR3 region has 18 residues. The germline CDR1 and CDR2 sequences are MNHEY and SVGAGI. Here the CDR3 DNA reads TGTGCCAGCAGTTACTCGACGTGGCCAGGGGCGGGACAAGAGACCCAGTACTTC. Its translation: CASSYSTWPGAGQETQYF.

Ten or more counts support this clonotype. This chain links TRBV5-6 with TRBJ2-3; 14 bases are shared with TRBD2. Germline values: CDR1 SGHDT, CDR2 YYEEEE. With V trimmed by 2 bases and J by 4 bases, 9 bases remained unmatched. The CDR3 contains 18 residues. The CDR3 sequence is CASSLRRLAGGRADTQYF. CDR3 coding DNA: TGTGCCAGCAGCTTACGCAGACTAGCGGGGGGGCGTGCAGATACGCAGTATTTT.

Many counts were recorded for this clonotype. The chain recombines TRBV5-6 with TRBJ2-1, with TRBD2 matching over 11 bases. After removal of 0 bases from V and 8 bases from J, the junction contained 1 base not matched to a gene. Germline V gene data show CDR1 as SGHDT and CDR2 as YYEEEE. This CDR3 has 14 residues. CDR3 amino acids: CASSLELAGDEQFF. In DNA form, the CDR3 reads TGTGCCAGCAGCTTGGAACTAGCGGGGGATGAGCAGTTCTTC.

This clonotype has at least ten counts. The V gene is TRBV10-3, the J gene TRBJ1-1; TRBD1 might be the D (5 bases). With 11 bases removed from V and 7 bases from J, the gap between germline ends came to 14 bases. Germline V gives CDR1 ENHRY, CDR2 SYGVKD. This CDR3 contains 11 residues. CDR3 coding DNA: TGTGCCGCAGGGTTCCAGGTTGAAGCTTTCTTT. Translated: CAAGFQVEAFF.

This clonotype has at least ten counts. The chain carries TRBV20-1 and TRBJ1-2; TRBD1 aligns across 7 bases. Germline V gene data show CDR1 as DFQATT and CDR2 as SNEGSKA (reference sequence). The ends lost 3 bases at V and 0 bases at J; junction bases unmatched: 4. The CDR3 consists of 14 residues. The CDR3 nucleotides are TGCAGTGCTAGGGGGACAGAGACTAACTATGGCTACACCTTC. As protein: CSARGTETNYGYTF.

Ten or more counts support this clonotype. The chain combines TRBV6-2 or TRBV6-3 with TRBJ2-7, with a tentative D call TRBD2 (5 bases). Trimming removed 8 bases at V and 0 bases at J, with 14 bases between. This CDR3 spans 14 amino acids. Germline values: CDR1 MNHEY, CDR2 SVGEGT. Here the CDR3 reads CASRPSGISYEQYF. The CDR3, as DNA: TGTGCCAGCCGCCCCTCGGGGATCTCCTACGAGCAGTACTTC.

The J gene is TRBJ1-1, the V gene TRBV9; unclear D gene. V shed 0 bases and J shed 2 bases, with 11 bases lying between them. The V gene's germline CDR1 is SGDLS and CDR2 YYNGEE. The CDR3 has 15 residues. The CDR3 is CASSVGSGANTEAFF. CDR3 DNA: TGTGCCAGCAGCGTAGGGTCAGGAGCTAACACTGAAGCTTTCTTT.

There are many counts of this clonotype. The CDR3 DNA reads as TGTGCCAGCTCACCAGGGCGAACTAATGAAAAACTGTTTTTT. Its translation is CASSPGRTNEKLFF. The V and J genes are TRBV18 and TRBJ1-4; no clear D gene. V lost 2 bases and J 1 base, leaving 5 bases between the germline ends. The CDR3 has 14 residues. Germline values: CDR1 KGHSH, CDR2 LQKENI.

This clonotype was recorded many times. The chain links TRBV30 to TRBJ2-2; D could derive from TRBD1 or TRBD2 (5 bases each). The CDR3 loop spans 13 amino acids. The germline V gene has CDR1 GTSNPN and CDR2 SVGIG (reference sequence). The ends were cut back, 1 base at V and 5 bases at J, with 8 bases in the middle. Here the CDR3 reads CAWSGDLTGELFF. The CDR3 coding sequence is TGTGCCTGGAGTGGGGACCTTACCGGGGAGCTGTTTTTT.

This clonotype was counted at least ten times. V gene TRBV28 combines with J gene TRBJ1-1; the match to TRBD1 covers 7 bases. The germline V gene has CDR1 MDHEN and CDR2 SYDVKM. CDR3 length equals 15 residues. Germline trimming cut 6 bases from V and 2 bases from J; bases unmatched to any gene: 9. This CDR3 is CASSPTGTVNTEAFF. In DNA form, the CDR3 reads TGTGCCAGCAGCCCAACCGGGACAGTAAACACTGAAGCTTTCTTT. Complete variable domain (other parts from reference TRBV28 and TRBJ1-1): DVKVTQSSRYLVKRTGEKVFLECVQDMDHENMFWYRQDPGLGLRLIYFSYDVKMKEKGDIPEGYSVSREKKERFSLILESASTNQTSMYLCASSPTGTVNTEAFFGQGTRLTVV.

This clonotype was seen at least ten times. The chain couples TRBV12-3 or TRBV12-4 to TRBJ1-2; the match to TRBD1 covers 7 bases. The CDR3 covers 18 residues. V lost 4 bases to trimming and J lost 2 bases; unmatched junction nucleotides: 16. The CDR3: CASSYSRDRWKGNYGYTF. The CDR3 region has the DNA TGTGCCAGCAGTTACTCCCGGGACAGATGGAAGGGCAACTATGGCTACACCTTC.

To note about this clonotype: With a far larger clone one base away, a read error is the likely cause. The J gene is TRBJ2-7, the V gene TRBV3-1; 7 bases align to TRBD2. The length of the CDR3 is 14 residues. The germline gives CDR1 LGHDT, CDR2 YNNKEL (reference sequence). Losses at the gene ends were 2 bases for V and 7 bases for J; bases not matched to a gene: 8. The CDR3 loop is CASSQSGMNTEQYF. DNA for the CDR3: TGTGCCAGCAGCCAAAGCGGGATGAACACTGAGCAGTACTTC.

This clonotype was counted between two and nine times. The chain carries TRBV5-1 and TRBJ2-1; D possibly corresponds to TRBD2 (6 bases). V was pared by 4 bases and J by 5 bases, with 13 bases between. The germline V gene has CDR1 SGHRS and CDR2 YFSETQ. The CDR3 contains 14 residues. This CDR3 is CASSKRTIDNEQFF. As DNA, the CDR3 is TGCGCCAGCAGCAAGCGGACTATCGACAATGAGCAGTTCTTC.

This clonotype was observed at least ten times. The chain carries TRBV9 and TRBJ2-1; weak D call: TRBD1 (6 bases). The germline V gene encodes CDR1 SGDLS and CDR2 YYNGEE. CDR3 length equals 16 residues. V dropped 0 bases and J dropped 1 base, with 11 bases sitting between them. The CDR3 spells CASSVGRGQSYNEQFF. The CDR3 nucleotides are TGTGCCAGCAGCGTAGGTAGAGGACAGTCCTACAATGAGCAGTTCTTC.

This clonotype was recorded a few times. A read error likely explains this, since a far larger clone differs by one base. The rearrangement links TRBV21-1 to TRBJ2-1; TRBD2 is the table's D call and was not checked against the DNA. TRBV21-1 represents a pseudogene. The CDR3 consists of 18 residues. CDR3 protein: CASSKIDPSEGLPYEQFF. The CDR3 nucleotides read TGTGCCAGCAGCAAAATCGACCCCTCGGAGGGTCTGCCCTACGAGCAGTTCTTC.

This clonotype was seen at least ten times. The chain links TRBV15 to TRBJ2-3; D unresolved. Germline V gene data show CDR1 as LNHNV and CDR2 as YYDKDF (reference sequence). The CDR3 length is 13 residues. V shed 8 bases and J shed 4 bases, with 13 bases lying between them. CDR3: CATQRSNPDTQYF. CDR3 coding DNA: TGTGCCACCCAGAGGAGTAATCCAGATACGCAGTATTTT.